One sample yielded the 27 T cell receptor beta chains listed below, sequenced in a study of metastatic and nonmetastatic thyroid tumors. Prior to thyroid surgery, none of the patients had received any treatment. TCRdb reassembled clones from the PCR reads with MiXCR. The data hold 15,000 to 20,000 clones, with roughly 24% observed a single time. The sequenced sample consisted of adjacent normal tissue. Receptors originate from a female donor with papillary thyroid cancer or a benign thyroid nodule (not recorded which). Some clones in this sample may be carry-over from other donors' samples.

The chain couples TRBV19 to TRBJ1-5; 10 nucleotides match TRBD1. Per germline, CDR1 LNHDA and CDR2 SQIVND (reference sequence). The CDR3 consists of 16 residues. The trim removed 5 bases at V and 5 bases at J, leaving 9 bases unmatched. CDR3 in amino acids: CASSFWTGGAHQPQHF. CDR3 bases: TGTGCCAGTAGTTTCTGGACAGGGGGGGCACATCAGCCCCAGCATTTT.

This clone was observed a handful of times. The chain is built from TRBV28 and TRBJ1-5; D perhaps matches TRBD1 (5 bases). V lost 2 bases and J 4 bases, leaving 9 bases between the germline ends. CDR1 is MDHEN, CDR2 SYDVKM, per germline. The CDR3 is 14 residues long. As DNA, the CDR3 is TGTGCCAGCAGTTTAATAGGGGCAAATCAGCCCCAGCATTTT. Translating gives CASSLIGANQPQHF.

Within the sample, this clone is large. The genes are TRBV2 and TRBJ2-5, with D possibly being TRBD1 or TRBD2 (5 bases each). Trimming took off 6 bases at V and 1 base at J, with 9 bases between the two ends. The V gene's germline CDR1 is SNHLY and CDR2 FYNNEI. The CDR3 has 13 residues. In DNA, the CDR3 is TGTGCCAGCAGCGAGGGGATCCAAGAGACCCAGTACTTC. This codes for CASSEGIQETQYF. Based on the CDR3 plus reference TRBV2 and TRBJ2-5, the full variable domain is EPEVTQTPSHQVTQMGQEVILRCVPISNHLYFYWYRQILGQKVEFLVSFYNNEISEKSEIFDDQFSVERPDGSNFTLKIRSTKLEDSAMYFCASSEGIQETQYFGPGTRLLVL.

In this sample, this clone turned up a few times. V and J are TRBV6-1 and TRBJ1-5; D gene unclear. Germline V gene lookup returns CDR1 MNHNS and CDR2 SASEGT. CDR3 length equals 13 residues. The ends were cut back, 2 bases at V and 4 bases at J, with 6 bases in the middle. The CDR3 is CASSEFRNQPQHF. In nucleotides, the CDR3 is TGTGCCAGCAGTGAATTCAGGAATCAGCCCCAGCATTTT.

The chain recombines TRBV19 with TRBJ2-3; 10 bases are a match to TRBD2. The CDR3 consists of 16 residues. The V gene's germline CDR1 is LNHDA and CDR2 SQIVND (reference sequence). V was pared by 5 bases and J by 0 bases, with 5 bases of the junction left unmatched. Here the CDR3 reads CASSLSTSGSTDTQYF. The DNA for the CDR3 is TGTGCCAGTAGTTTATCGACTAGCGGGAGCACAGATACGCAGTATTTT.

This CDR3 is CASRRGEKLFF. The CDR3 nucleotides read TGTGCCAGTAGACGGGGCGAAAAACTGTTTTTT. The gene calls are TRBV19 and TRBJ1-4; perhaps TRBD1 as D (5 bases). Germline CDR1 LNHDA, CDR2 SQIVND (reference sequence). V lost 6 bases to trimming and J lost 8 bases, with 7 bases between them. The CDR3 spans 11 residues.

This clone was counted a few times. The chain recombines TRBV7-8 with TRBJ2-1, with D possibly matching TRBD1 (5 bases). This CDR3 has 14 residues. V was trimmed by 2 bases and J by 3 bases, leaving 8 bases between them. Germline values: CDR1 SGHVS, CDR2 FQNEAQ. The CDR3 sequence is CASSLPGFYNEQFF. The CDR3 region has the DNA TGTGCCAGCAGCTTACCAGGGTTCTACAATGAGCAGTTCTTC.

The V and J genes are TRBV9 and TRBJ1-3; 8 bases align to TRBD1. The junction had 1 base not matched to a gene; V was cut back by 2 bases and J by 0 bases. Germline V gives CDR1 SGDLS, CDR2 YYNGEE. There are 15 residues in the CDR3. The CDR3: CASSVDRGSGNTIYF. The CDR3 DNA follows: TGTGCCAGCAGCGTTGACAGGGGCTCTGGAAACACCATATATTTT.

The chain recombines TRBV6-1 with TRBJ1-1; the D is unclear. The germline V gene has CDR1 MNHNS and CDR2 SASEGT. The CDR3 is 12 amino acids. The V and J ends lost 4 bases and 1 base respectively, with 4 bases between them. The chain's CDR3 is CASSAPNTEAFF. The CDR3 DNA reads TGTGCCAGCAGTGCCCCGAACACTGAAGCTTTCTTT.

The chain is built from TRBV11-1 and TRBJ1-2; TRBD1 matches at 12 bases. Per the germline V gene, CDR1 is SGHAT and CDR2 is FQDESV (reference sequence). The CDR3 contains 16 residues. Trimming cost V 4 bases and J 8 bases; bases outside gene matches: 11. The CDR3 sequence: CASSSLGDRGRDGYTF. CDR3 DNA sequence: TGTGCCAGCAGCTCATTGGGGGACAGGGGGCGAGACGGCTACACCTTC.

About this clone itself: A read error may produce the germline difference seen at one junction end. V usage is TRBV19 and J usage is TRBJ2-3, with 9 bases identical to TRBD2. The CDR3 covers 15 residues. Germline assignment: CDR1 LNHDA and CDR2 SQIVND (reference sequence). The CDR3, as DNA: TGCGCCAGTAGTGATGGGACTAGCTCGGCAGATACGCAGTATTTT. Its translation is CASSDGTSSADTQYF.

V is TRBV20-1 and J is TRBJ2-7, with 12 positions matching TRBD2. This CDR3 region has 16 residues. The V segment lost 0 bases and the J segment 2 bases; nucleotides outside the gene matches: 5. CDR1 is DFQATT and CDR2 is SNEGSKA in the germline V gene (reference sequence). This chain's CDR3 is CSARDQRTSGAYEQYF. The CDR3, as DNA: TGCAGTGCTAGAGACCAACGGACTAGCGGGGCCTACGAGCAGTACTTC.

V usage is TRBV27 and J usage is TRBJ2-2; 10 bases line up with TRBD1. CDR3 size: 18 residues. Germline V gene lookup returns CDR1 MNHEY and CDR2 SMNVEV (reference sequence). With V trimmed by 3 bases and J by 3 bases, 10 bases remained unmatched. The CDR3 region is CASSLWSPGTGDTGELFF. CDR3 coding DNA: TGTGCCAGCAGTTTGTGGTCGCCCGGGACAGGGGACACCGGGGAGCTGTTTTTT.

The rearrangement joins TRBV5-1 to TRBJ1-2; a possible D gene is TRBD1 (6 bases). This CDR3 region has 15 residues. With 5 bases removed from V and 6 bases from J, the gap between germline ends came to 20 bases. Looked up from germline, CDR1 is SGHRS and CDR2 is YFSETQ. CDR3 nucleotides: TGCGCCAGCAGATTTTCGGACAGAAGCGGGGATGGCTACACCTTC. Translation gives CASRFSDRSGDGYTF.

This clone was seen more than once but under ten times. The V gene is TRBV27, the J gene TRBJ2-7; D unclear. The CDR3 has 15 residues. Germline values: CDR1 MNHEY, CDR2 SMNVEV (reference sequence). Trimming stripped 6 bases from V and 2 bases from J, with 17 bases between. As DNA, the CDR3 is TGTGCCAGCAGACCGTACCGCGTGGGAACCTACGAGCAGTACTTC. Residues: CASRPYRVGTYEQYF.

Relative to its sample, this clone is large (0.1 to 1%). This chain uses TRBV3-1 with TRBJ1-1; D is uncertain. Trimming shortened V by 1 base and J by 12 bases, and 12 bases separated the two germline ends. The CDR3 is 12 residues long. Germline V gives CDR1 LGHDT, CDR2 YNNKEL (reference sequence). CDR3 bases: TGTGCCAGCAGCCAAGCTCTCGAAAAAACTTTCTTT. Protein product: CASSQALEKTFF.

V gene TRBV11-2 combines with J gene TRBJ2-2; no clear D. The CDR3 contains 13 residues. Deletions cut 7 bases from V and 8 bases from J, with 14 bases between. Germline V gene lookup returns CDR1 SGHAT and CDR2 FQNNGV. The CDR3 bases are TGTGCCAGCACTATTCGATCTCCTGGGGAGCTGTTTTTT. Its protein product is CASTIRSPGELFF.

This clone was detected only a few times. This sequence may be a read error, since a much larger clone differs from it by one base. The genes are TRBV6-9 and TRBJ1-5, with unresolved D. The CDR3 spans 18 residues. Germline V gene lookup returns CDR1 MNHGY and CDR2 SVAAGI. With 2 bases removed from V and 0 bases from J, the gap between germline ends came to 17 bases. Here the CDR3 reads CASSYSQLVFYSNQPQHF. CDR3 bases: TGTGCCAGCAGTTATAGCCAACTAGTATTTTATAGCAATCAGCCCCAGCATTTT.

There are a few counts of this clone. The chain couples TRBV6-5 to TRBJ2-1, with no clear D. The CDR3 runs 13 residues. CDR1 is MNHEY, CDR2 SVGAGI, per germline. Deletions cut 0 bases from V and 5 bases from J, with 5 bases between. This chain's CDR3 is CASSYSSHNEQFF. The CDR3 nucleotides read TGTGCCAGCAGTTACTCGTCCCACAATGAGCAGTTCTTC.

A word on this clone: This could be a read error, since a much larger clone is one nucleotide away. Other DNA sequences in this sample translate to the same CDR3. V gene TRBV11-2 combines with J gene TRBJ2-1; D is unclear. V lost 5 bases and J 5 bases, leaving 19 bases between the germline ends. This CDR3 is built from 16 residues. The germline gives CDR1 SGHAT, CDR2 FQNNGV. CDR3 loop: CASSLQSQVGNNEQFF. CDR3 sequence (DNA): TGTGCCAGCAGCCTCCAGTCTCAAGTTGGGAACAATGAGCAGTTCTTC.

The chain combines TRBV20-1 with TRBJ2-7; 9 bases are a match to TRBD1. CDR1 and CDR2 (germline): DFQATT, SNEGSKA (reference sequence). This CDR3 has 14 amino acids. With V trimmed by 6 bases and J by 2 bases, 8 bases remained unmatched. The CDR3 protein is CSAERQGEAYEQYF. In DNA form, the CDR3 reads TGCAGTGCGGAAAGACAGGGGGAAGCCTACGAGCAGTACTTC.

The rearrangement joins TRBV7-2 to TRBJ2-3; unclear D gene. The CDR3 has 14 residues. The germline V gene has CDR1 SGHTA and CDR2 FQGNSA. V gave up 0 bases and J gave up 2 bases, with 6 bases separating them. The CDR3 coding sequence is TGTGCCAGCAGCTTAGCGGCGCACACAGATACGCAGTATTTT. Translated, it gives CASSLAAHTDTQYF.

This clone was seen more than once but under ten times. This chain links TRBV6-2 or TRBV6-3 with TRBJ2-3; D remains ambiguous. The CDR3 has 14 amino acids. With 2 bases removed from V and 0 bases from J, the gap between germline ends came to 6 bases. The germline CDR1 and CDR2 sequences are MNHEY and SVGEGT. CDR3 coding DNA: TGTGCCAGCAGTTACAGACGAAGCACAGATACGCAGTATTTT. It yields the protein CASSYRRSTDTQYF.

This clone was seen more than once but under ten times. This CDR3 is also generated by other DNA sequences in the sample. The DNA of the CDR3 is TGTGCCAGCAGTTTAGGTCTAGCGGGAGGGCCCCCGCAGTACTTC. It is translated as CASSLGLAGGPPQYF. The chain uses TRBV28 and TRBJ2-7; 12 positions match TRBD2. V trimming: 2 bases; J trimming: 9 bases; junction bases outside the gene matches: 8. The CDR3 extends over 15 amino acids. Per the germline V gene, CDR1 is MDHEN and CDR2 is SYDVKM.

This clone was detected ten times or more. This chain links TRBV6-1 with TRBJ1-1; D not certain. Germline CDR1 and CDR2: MNHNS and SASEGT. V lost 5 bases to trimming and J lost 3 bases, with 4 bases between them. This CDR3 spans 11 amino acids. CDR3 sequence: CASSSYTEAFF. The DNA of the CDR3 is TGTGCCAGCAGTTCATACACTGAAGCTTTCTTT.

The chain combines TRBV24-1 with TRBJ2-3, with D unresolved. The V gene lost 1 base and the J gene lost 4 bases, with 11 bases spanning the gap. This CDR3 comprises 15 residues. Germline-derived CDR1 and CDR2 are KGHDR and SFDVKD. Here the CDR3 DNA reads TGTGCCACCAGTGATTTTGGGGTTGGAGCAGATACGCAGTATTTT. It encodes CATSDFGVGADTQYF.

This clone was seen just once. The chain carries TRBV11-2 and TRBJ2-1; 15 nucleotides agree with TRBD2. V lost 3 bases to trimming and J lost 6 bases; unmatched junction nucleotides: 6. CDR3 size: 17 residues. Looked up from germline, CDR1 is SGHAT and CDR2 is FQNNGV. CDR3 region: CASSLGLAGGDSNEQFF. The DNA of the CDR3 is TGTGCCAGCAGCTTGGGACTAGCGGGAGGAGATAGCAATGAGCAGTTCTTC.